What follows describes a single T cell receptor beta chain. A multiplex PCR was run with 60 Vbeta primers and 13 Jbeta primers. Measured with immunoSEQ multiplex PCR; TCRdb has only the in-frame clones, and not every one. The data hold approximately 50,000 clones, with 81% observed a single time. V shed 3 bases and J 5 bases; nucleotides not matched to a gene: 5. Germline CDR1 and CDR2: SGHRS and YFSETQ. This CDR3 is built from 14 residues. These data belong to a study of cytomegalovirus exposure and HLA in healthy donors. The genes are TRBV5-1 and TRBJ2-1, with TRBD2 matching 7 bases. This receptor was taken from a boy aged 5-17 years in good health and CMV-seropositive. Sequenced input: PBMCs. CDR3 nucleotides: TGCGCCAGCAGCTGGCGGGGAGGGGACAATGAGCAGTTCTTC. Its protein product is CASSWRGGDNEQFF.